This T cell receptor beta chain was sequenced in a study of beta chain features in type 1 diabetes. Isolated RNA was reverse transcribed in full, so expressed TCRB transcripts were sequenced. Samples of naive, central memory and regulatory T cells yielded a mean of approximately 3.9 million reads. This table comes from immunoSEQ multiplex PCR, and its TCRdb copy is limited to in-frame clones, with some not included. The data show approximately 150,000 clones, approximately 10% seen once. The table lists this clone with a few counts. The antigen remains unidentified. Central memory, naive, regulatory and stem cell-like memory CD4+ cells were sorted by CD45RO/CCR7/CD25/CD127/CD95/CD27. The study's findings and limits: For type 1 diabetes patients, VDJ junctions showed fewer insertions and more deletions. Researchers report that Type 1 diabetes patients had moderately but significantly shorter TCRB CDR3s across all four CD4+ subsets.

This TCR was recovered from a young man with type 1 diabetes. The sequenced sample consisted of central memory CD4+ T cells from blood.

In nucleotides, the CDR3 is TGTGCCCAAGACAGGGGAGACACAGATACGCAGTATTTT. Residues: CAQDRGDTDTQYF. This sequence joins TRBV30 and TRBJ2-3, with 8 bases aligning to TRBD1. CDR1 and CDR2 (germline): GTSNPN, SVGIG (reference sequence). V lost 8 bases and J lost 2; bases outside the gene matches: 6. CDR3 length: 13 residues.